This T cell receptor beta chain was profiled in a study of T cells in Graves' hyperthyroidism and ophthalmopathy. For the study at large: At initial diagnosis, before any treatment had begun, peripheral blood was obtained.

General observations from the study: Most thyroid clonotypes expanded above 0.001 appeared in blood too. Median prediction lead before ophthalmopathy onset was about 6.7 months with the model.

Regarding this clonotype: Its target is not known.

TCR beta CDR3 sequences were amplified from RNA transcripts. HTBI primers drove first-round RT-PCR of the TCR CDR3. TCRdb re-derived calls from the multiplex PCR reads in MiXCR, one entry per CDR3 protein. The top ten clones hold roughly 19% of a sample with more than 350,000 distinct CDR3 sequences, over 12% of them seen once. The CDR3 is 12 amino acids. Trimming removed 4 bases from V and 6 bases from J, with 11 bases in between. Germline-derived CDR1 and CDR2 are GTSNPN and SVGIG (reference sequence). The authors obtained PBMCs from 9 to 10 ml of fresh peripheral blood. This receptor was obtained from a woman aged 60-75 years with Graves' ophthalmopathy. Sequenced sample: blood. The V call is TRBV30, the J call TRBJ2-3; D possibly corresponds to TRBD2 (7 bases). The CDR3 DNA is TGTGCCTGGACGGGGGGCGCGGATACGCAGTATTTT. Protein product: CAWTGGADTQYF.